These 14 T cell receptor beta chains share one sample of origin, sequenced in a study of beta chain features in type 1 diabetes (dated by TCRdb to between 2018 and 2020). Preparation of the library involved the immunoSEQ multiplex PCR assay. The entire amount of isolated RNA was reverse transcribed using the High Capacity cDNA Reverse Transcription Kit, so the sequenced TCRB transcripts were expressed ones. TCRdb carries this immuneACCESS record with in-frame sequences only. Its versions omit some clonotypes, under half of them owing to an unresolved V gene in the studies checked, with the rest unexplained. The sample table records about 620,000 clones; about 14% of these occur just once. The top ten clones comprise 0.07% to 0.095% of the sample. Sample: naive CD4+ T cells from blood. Reading the label with the study, this specimen's cell subset or site is: true naive CD4+ T cells. The receptors here all came from a man aged 18 to 29 in good health.

J is TRBJ2-7 and V is TRBV23-1; weak D call: TRBD2 (6 bases). TRBV23-1 is classed as an ORF, of uncertain function. The V end was cut by 2 bases, the J end by 1 base, with 18 bases between. The CDR3 spans 17 residues. CDR3 nucleotide sequence: TGCGCCAGCAGTCAAGGAAGTTCGGGGGTAGGTTCCTACGAGCAGTACTTC. As protein: CASSQGSSGVGSYEQYF.

V and J are TRBV25-1 and TRBJ1-2; TRBD1 matches at 10 bases. Germline V CDR1 and CDR2: MGHDK, SYGVNS. V was clipped by 6 bases and J by 5 bases; unmatched bases: 12. The CDR3 runs to 16 residues. The CDR3 reads CASRGSIDRGQYGYTF. In DNA, the CDR3 is TGTGCCAGCAGAGGCAGCATCGACAGGGGGCAATATGGCTACACCTTC.

In its sample, this clone was seen a few times. This chain links TRBV29-1 with TRBJ1-2; D not certain. CDR1 is SQVTM, CDR2 ANQGSEA, per germline. Trimming shortened V by 0 bases and J by 6 bases, and 11 bases separated the two germline ends. The CDR3 consists of 13 residues. The CDR3 region is CSVEDLRGDGYTF. In nucleotides, the CDR3 is TGCAGCGTTGAAGATCTCAGAGGTGATGGCTACACCTTC.

The rearrangement uses TRBV4-1 and TRBJ2-4; a weak D match, TRBD1 (6 bases). Trimming left V 4 bases short and J 2 bases short, with 15 bases between. Germline V gene lookup returns CDR1 MGHRA and CDR2 YSYEKL. This CDR3 has 16 residues. The CDR3 is CASSPQGHGTKNIQYF. The CDR3 DNA follows: TGCGCCAGCAGCCCCCAGGGACATGGGACCAAAAACATTCAGTACTTC.

The rearrangement links TRBV28 to TRBJ2-7; 7 bases fit TRBD2. The CDR3 extends over 14 amino acids. The germline V gene has CDR1 MDHEN and CDR2 SYDVKM. The V and J ends lost 7 bases and 6 bases, in that order; junction bases with no gene match: 12. CDR3: CASTLSPGGGEQYF. CDR3 DNA: TGTGCCAGCACCCTCTCACCGGGAGGTGGCGAGCAGTACTTC.

Only a few counts were recorded for this clone. The chain uses TRBV7-2 and TRBJ2-1, with D possibly TRBD2 on 6 matching bases. The CDR3 contains 16 residues. Germline CDR1 reads SGHTA; CDR2 reads FQGNSA. Between the trimmed V and J ends, which lost 2 bases and 0 bases, there was a span of 11 bases. CDR3: CASSLFGGYSYNEQFF. The CDR3 coding sequence is TGTGCCAGCAGCTTATTTGGGGGGTACTCCTACAATGAGCAGTTCTTC.

The V and J genes are TRBV4-2 and TRBJ2-1; D may be TRBD1 or TRBD2 (5 bases each). Germline loops: CDR1 LGHNA, CDR2 YNFKEQ. This CDR3 has 14 amino acids. V lost 0 bases and J 7 bases, leaving 10 bases between the germline ends. CDR3 coding DNA: TGTGCCAGCAGCCAAGATTCGGGGCTGAATGAGCAGTTCTTC. Its protein product is CASSQDSGLNEQFF.

This clone turned up a few times. V is TRBV5-6 and J is TRBJ1-2; weak D call: TRBD1 (5 bases). CDR1 is SGHDT and CDR2 is YYEEEE in the germline V gene. V was shortened by 1 base and J by 4 bases, with 8 bases between the two germline ends. This CDR3 contains 13 residues. CDR3 region: CASSLRGTYGYTF. The CDR3 DNA is TGTGCCAGCAGCTTGCGAGGGACCTATGGCTACACCTTC.

This chain links TRBV11-2 with TRBJ2-5, with TRBD2 as a possible D gene (6 bases). V was shortened by 11 bases and J by 1 base, with 14 bases between the two germline ends. CDR3 length equals 13 residues. Germline-derived CDR1 and CDR2 are SGHAT and FQNNGV. For the CDR3, the DNA is TGTGCCGGAGGGGAAGGGAGCCAAGAGACCCAGTACTTC. Translation gives CAGGEGSQETQYF.

The sample holds a few counts of this clone. This chain connects TRBV9 to TRBJ2-2; 7 positions match TRBD1. Germline assignment: CDR1 SGDLS and CDR2 YYNGEE. Unmatched junction bases numbered 11, after V lost 5 bases and J lost 7 bases. This CDR3 has 15 amino acids. In DNA, the CDR3 is TGTGCCAGCAGGGTGGATACAGGGGAAGTCGGGGAGCTGTTTTTT. Protein product: CASRVDTGEVGELFF.

This clone was recorded a few times. V is TRBV9 and J is TRBJ2-2, with D hard to call. Germline CDR1 SGDLS, CDR2 YYNGEE. This CDR3 has 14 amino acids. Trimming removed 4 bases at V and 7 bases at J, with 14 bases between. The CDR3 loop reads CASSPEVTGGELFF. In nucleotides, the CDR3 is TGTGCCAGCAGCCCCGAAGTGACGGGCGGGGAGCTGTTTTTT.

The chain couples TRBV19 to TRBJ2-7; D is ambiguous. Germline CDR1 LNHDA, CDR2 SQIVND (reference sequence). The CDR3 spans 14 residues. With 0 bases removed from V and 3 bases from J, the gap between germline ends came to 9 bases. The CDR3 sequence is CASSIEGRGYEQYF. The CDR3 region has the DNA TGTGCCAGTAGTATAGAGGGAAGAGGCTACGAGCAGTACTTC.

The chain couples TRBV14 to TRBJ1-2; D gene ambiguous. The CDR3 is 14 amino acids. The V end was cut by 1 base, the J end by 0 bases, with 6 bases between. Germline V lookup: CDR1 SGHDN, CDR2 FVKESK. This CDR3 is CASSQGSTNYGYTF. CDR3 in DNA: TGTGCCAGCAGCCAAGGGTCCACTAACTATGGCTACACCTTC. Looking up the rest from reference TRBV14 and TRBJ1-2 gives the full variable domain: EAGVTQFPSHSVIEKGQTVTLRCDPISGHDNLYWYRRVMGKEIKFLLHFVKESKQDESGMPNNRFLAERTGGTYSTLKVQPAELEDSGVYFCASSQGSTNYGYTFGSGTRLTVV.

A remark on this clone: This same CDR3 is encoded by further DNA sequences in the sample. The CDR3 reads CASSLGSRNQPQHF. The CDR3 DNA follows: TGTGCCAGCAGTTTGGGCAGCCGCAATCAGCCCCAGCATTTT. The rearrangement links TRBV28 to TRBJ1-5; no clear D. This CDR3 has 14 amino acids. V lost 3 bases and J lost 2, with 8 bases in between. The germline V gene has CDR1 MDHEN and CDR2 SYDVKM.